Shown below are 25 T cell receptor beta chains from a single sample sequenced in a study of post-analysis software for immune sequencing data. Study findings and constraints: A few TRBV segments occurring more often in patients than controls included TRBV5-6, TRBV5-1 and TRBV20-1.

Their specific antigens are unknown. Built from TCR beta cDNA, the libraries had unique molecular identifiers in them. TCRdb reprocessed the PCR reads with MiXCR, giving one entry per CDR3 protein. The table shows about 540,000 distinct CDR3 sequences, with around 34% occurring only once. Sequences were obtained from blood. These TCRs come from a girl aged 2-17 years with multiple sclerosis.

The chain employs TRBV29-1 and TRBJ1-6; D unresolved. The CDR3 loop spans 13 amino acids. CDR1 SQVTM and CDR2 ANQGSEA come from the germline V gene. Trimming pared 6 bases from V and 2 bases from J, leaving 8 bases between. In nucleotides, the CDR3 is TGCAGCGTCGGTTATGCCTATAATTCACCCCTCCACTTT. It translates to CSVGYAYNSPLHF. Filled out from reference TRBV29-1 and TRBJ1-6, the complete variable domain reads SAVISQKPSRDICQRGTSLTIQCQVDSQVTMMFWYRQQPGQSLTLIATANQGSEATYESGFVIDKFPISRPNLTFSTLTVSNMSPEDSSIYLCSVGYAYNSPLHFGNGTRLTVT.

The rearrangement uses TRBV18 and TRBJ2-2, with a possible D match to TRBD2 (6 bases). V dropped 0 bases and J dropped 9 bases, with 11 bases sitting between them. This CDR3 spans 14 amino acids. Germline values: CDR1 KGHSH, CDR2 LQKENI. DNA of the CDR3: TGTGCCAGCTCACCACCGAGGAGGGCCAGGGAGCTGTTTTTT. Its translation is CASSPPRRARELFF.

This clonotype was detected only a few times. The chain links TRBV3-1 to TRBJ1-1; D unclear. The V gene lost 1 base and the J gene lost 1 base, with 7 bases spanning the gap. The CDR3 loop spans 14 amino acids. Germline V lookup: CDR1 LGHDT, CDR2 YNNKEL (reference sequence). CDR3 in DNA: TGTGCCAGCAGCCAAGGGCAGAGGAACACTGAAGCTTTCTTT. This gives the protein CASSQGQRNTEAFF.

This clonotype appeared a few times. CDR3 sequence: CAISELWQENTEAFF. CDR3 bases: TGTGCCATCAGTGAGCTCTGGCAGGAGAACACTGAAGCTTTCTTT. The chain joins TRBV10-3 to TRBJ1-1; D unclear. The germline V gene encodes CDR1 ENHRY and CDR2 SYGVKD. This CDR3 spans 15 amino acids. V was cut by 2 bases and J by 1 base, with 11 bases left in between.

The sample holds a few counts of this clonotype. The chain has TRBV6-5 and TRBJ2-7, with D possibly being TRBD1 (6 bases). CDR1 is MNHEY and CDR2 is SVGAGI in the germline V gene. CDR3 length: 13 residues. Between the trimmed V and J ends, which lost 0 bases and 3 bases, there was a span of 6 bases. For the CDR3, the DNA is TGTGCCAGCAGTTACTCGGACAGCTACGAGCAGTACTTC. Protein: CASSYSDSYEQYF.

This clonotype was seen a few times. The gene calls are TRBV20-1 and TRBJ1-5; 8 bases fit TRBD1. CDR1 DFQATT and CDR2 SNEGSKA come from the germline V gene (reference sequence). V lost 1 base, J lost 0 bases, and 8 bases stayed unmatched. The CDR3 totals 17 residues. CDR3 in DNA: TGCAGTGCTAGAGTGTCAGGGGGCCTGTATAGCAATCAGCCCCAGCATTTT. Protein sequence: CSARVSGGLYSNQPQHF.

This clonotype showed up just a few times. The V and J genes are TRBV29-1 and TRBJ1-2; no clear D gene. This CDR3 spans 12 amino acids. V was clipped by 6 bases and J by 6 bases, with 14 bases between them. CDR1 is SQVTM and CDR2 is ANQGSEA in the germline V gene. CDR3 in DNA: TGCAGCGTCGATATATTGAAGAATGGCTACACCTTC. This codes for CSVDILKNGYTF.

This clonotype was observed a handful of times. This chain connects TRBV29-1 to TRBJ2-3; D ambiguous. The germline V gene has CDR1 SQVTM and CDR2 ANQGSEA. The CDR3 is 12 amino acids. V was pared by 5 bases and J by 1 base, with 7 bases between. The CDR3 coding sequence is TGCAGCGTTCATAGAGGCACAGATACGCAGTATTTT. Its translation: CSVHRGTDTQYF.

This clonotype showed up many times. This chain connects TRBV6-1 to TRBJ2-7; maybe TRBD1 (7 bases). The CDR3 loop spans 16 amino acids. Trimming left V 4 bases short and J 2 bases short, with 18 bases between. Germline assignment: CDR1 MNHNS and CDR2 SASEGT. In nucleotides, the CDR3 is TGTGCCAGCAGTGTTCGGTGGGGGGACAGCGCCTACGAGCAGTACTTC. Residues: CASSVRWGDSAYEQYF.

In this sample, this clonotype turned up a few times. This sequence joins TRBV6-1 and TRBJ1-1, with 8 bases aligning to TRBD1. Germline CDR1 MNHNS, CDR2 SASEGT. This CDR3 comprises 18 residues. V trimming: 1 base; J trimming: 1 base; junction bases outside the gene matches: 11. CDR3 nucleotide sequence: TGTGCCAGCAGTGAAGGGCCGGGTAACAGGGGGAAGAACACTGAAGCTTTCTTT. Amino acids: CASSEGPGNRGKNTEAFF.

Ten or more counts support this clonotype. This chain uses TRBV15 with TRBJ2-7; D is undetermined. Per germline, CDR1 LNHNV and CDR2 YYDKDF (reference sequence). Between the trimmed V and J ends, which lost 0 bases and 2 bases, there was a span of 11 bases. The CDR3 contains 15 residues. CDR3 sequence (DNA): TGTGCCACCAGCAGAGATCCGGGTGCGACCTACGAGCAGTACTTC. Amino acids: CATSRDPGATYEQYF.

This clonotype was counted between two and nine times. The chain joins TRBV3-1 to TRBJ1-5; 9 bases are shared with TRBD1. The CDR3 consists of 19 residues. Trimming cost V 7 bases and J 0 bases; bases outside gene matches: 16. Germline values: CDR1 LGHDT, CDR2 YNNKEL (reference sequence). CDR3 loop: CASIQPRDRAIYSNQPQHF. In DNA, the CDR3 is TGTGCCAGCATTCAGCCAAGGGACAGGGCTATATATAGCAATCAGCCCCAGCATTTT.

The chain has TRBV5-4 and TRBJ2-3; the match to TRBD2 covers 10 bases. Germline loops: CDR1 SGHNT, CDR2 YYREEE (reference sequence). CDR3 length equals 16 residues. V lost 0 bases, J lost 4 bases, and 5 bases stayed unmatched. CDR3 in DNA: TGTGCCAGCAGCTTGGGTCTAGCGGGGGCAGCAGATACGCAGTATTTT. Translating gives CASSLGLAGAADTQYF.

The chain joins TRBV29-1 to TRBJ1-2, with TRBD1 identical over 10 bases. Trimming took 5 bases from V and 8 from J; bases not matched to a gene: 14. CDR1 is SQVTM, CDR2 ANQGSEA, per germline. The CDR3 spans 15 residues. This CDR3 reads CSVTRGQGVQGGYTF. The CDR3 nucleotides read TGCAGCGTTACCCGTGGACAGGGGGTTCAAGGGGGCTACACCTTC.

This CDR3 is CASSPGLYSNQPQHF. CDR3 sequence (DNA): TGTGCCAGCAGTCCAGGGTTATATAGCAATCAGCCCCAGCATTTT. The chain couples TRBV27 to TRBJ1-5; possible D gene TRBD1, 5 bases. Germline V CDR1 and CDR2: MNHEY, SMNVEV (reference sequence). The CDR3 spans 15 residues. V lost 5 bases and J lost 0, with 11 bases in between.

The gene calls are TRBV7-8 and TRBJ2-1; the D is unclear. The CDR3 totals 13 residues. Trimming pared 7 bases from V and 6 bases from J, leaving 13 bases between. Germline V gene data show CDR1 as SGHVS and CDR2 as FQNEAQ. CDR3 nucleotides: TGTGCCAGCACTACGCCAGGATCCAATGAGCAGTTCTTC. Encoded protein: CASTTPGSNEQFF.

This clonotype has just a few counts. This chain connects TRBV4-2 to TRBJ1-2, with D maybe TRBD1 (5 bases). The germline gives CDR1 LGHNA, CDR2 YNFKEQ. This CDR3 is 15 amino acids long. The V gene lost 1 base and the J gene lost 4 bases, with 13 bases spanning the gap. CDR3 residues: CASSQGGEGSYGYTF. CDR3 nucleotides: TGTGCCAGCAGCCAAGGAGGGGAAGGATCCTATGGCTACACCTTC.

The rearrangement uses TRBV4-1 and TRBJ2-1; possible D gene TRBD1, 6 bases. Germline values: CDR1 MGHRA, CDR2 YSYEKL. V shed 0 bases and J shed 1 base, with 7 bases lying between them. This CDR3 is built from 15 residues. CDR3: CASSQETGSYNEQFF. CDR3 nucleotide sequence: TGCGCCAGCAGCCAAGAAACAGGGTCCTACAATGAGCAGTTCTTC.

This clonotype has just a few counts. The V gene is TRBV20-1, the J gene TRBJ2-2, with TRBD1 as a possible D gene (5 bases). The CDR3 contains 13 residues. Trimming cost V 2 bases and J 4 bases, with 8 bases left between them. Germline loops: CDR1 DFQATT, CDR2 SNEGSKA (reference sequence). CDR3 sequence (DNA): TGCAGTGCTAGACCAGACAGCACCGGGGAGCTGTTTTTT. It encodes CSARPDSTGELFF.

The CDR3 DNA follows: TGCGCCAGCAGCCACATAGCGGGGGCCCCACCACAGTACAATGAGCAGTTCTTC. The encoded protein is CASSHIAGAPPQYNEQFF. This chain uses TRBV4-1 with TRBJ2-1, with 9 bases identical to TRBD2. The germline gives CDR1 MGHRA, CDR2 YSYEKL. CDR3 length equals 18 residues. The V and J ends lost 3 bases and 4 bases, in that order; junction bases with no gene match: 13.

In this sample, this clonotype turned up once. J is TRBJ2-7 and V is TRBV18; unclear D gene. This CDR3 has 13 amino acids. Germline CDR1 KGHSH, CDR2 LQKENI. The germline V and J ends were trimmed by 6 bases and 6 bases, with 15 bases remaining between them. The CDR3 DNA follows: TGTGCCAGCTCGCCTCATGCGATGGGCGAGCAGTACTTC. Translated, it gives CASSPHAMGEQYF.

The chain links TRBV10-2 to TRBJ1-1, with D tentatively TRBD1 (5 bases). The germline V and J ends were trimmed by 7 bases and 0 bases, with 9 bases remaining between them. CDR3 size: 13 residues. The germline V gene has CDR1 WSHSY and CDR2 SAAADI. CDR3 residues: CASKGRLNTEAFF. The CDR3 DNA sequence: TGCGCCAGCAAGGGGAGGTTGAACACTGAAGCTTTCTTT.

This clonotype was seen once. The genes are TRBV20-1 and TRBJ2-3; 12 bases line up with TRBD2. The CDR3 is 16 amino acids. Per germline, CDR1 DFQATT and CDR2 SNEGSKA (reference sequence). V trimming: 0 bases; J trimming: 5 bases; junction bases outside the gene matches: 6. DNA for the CDR3: TGCAGTGCTAGAGATCCTAGCGGGGGGGCGGGAGATACGCAGTATTTT. Encoded protein: CSARDPSGGAGDTQYF.

This clonotype was picked up a small number of times. The chain employs TRBV15 and TRBJ2-1, with 7 bases that match TRBD1. This CDR3 is built from 17 residues. V shed 5 bases, J shed 4 bases, and the junction held 14 bases outside the gene matches. The germline V gene has CDR1 LNHNV and CDR2 YYDKDF (reference sequence). The CDR3 region is CATSLPMGDSLYNEQFF. In DNA, the CDR3 is TGTGCCACCAGCTTACCGATGGGGGACAGCTTATACAATGAGCAGTTCTTC.

This clonotype has only a few counts. The chain links TRBV29-1 to TRBJ2-3; the D gene is possibly TRBD2 (5 bases). This CDR3 region has 14 residues. Trimming removed 4 bases at V and 6 bases at J, with 17 bases between. The germline gives CDR1 SQVTM, CDR2 ANQGSEA. CDR3 loop: CSVGPSHALDTQYF. CDR3 DNA: TGCAGCGTTGGTCCTAGCCATGCCCTGGATACGCAGTATTTT.